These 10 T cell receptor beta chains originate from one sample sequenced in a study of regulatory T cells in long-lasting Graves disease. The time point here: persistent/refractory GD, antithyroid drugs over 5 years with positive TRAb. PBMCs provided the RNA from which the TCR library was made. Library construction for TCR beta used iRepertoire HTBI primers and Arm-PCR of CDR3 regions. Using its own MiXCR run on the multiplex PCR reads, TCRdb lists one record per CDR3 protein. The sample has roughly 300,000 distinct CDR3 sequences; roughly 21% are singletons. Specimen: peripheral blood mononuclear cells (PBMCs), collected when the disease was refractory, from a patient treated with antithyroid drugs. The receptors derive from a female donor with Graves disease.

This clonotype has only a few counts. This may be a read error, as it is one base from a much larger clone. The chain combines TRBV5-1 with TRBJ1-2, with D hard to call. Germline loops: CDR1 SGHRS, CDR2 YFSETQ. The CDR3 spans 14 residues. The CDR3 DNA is TGCGCCAGCAGCTTGGAAGCAGCTTCCTATGGCAACACCTTC. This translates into CASSLEAASYGNTF.

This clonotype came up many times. CDR3 in DNA: TGTGCCAGCAGTGTTTATGACAACTATGGCTACACCTTC. It yields the protein CASSVYDNYGYTF. The chain links TRBV28 to TRBJ1-2; no reliable D call. The CDR3 runs 13 residues. V dropped 5 bases and J dropped 2 bases, with 9 bases sitting between them. The germline gives CDR1 MDHEN, CDR2 SYDVKM.

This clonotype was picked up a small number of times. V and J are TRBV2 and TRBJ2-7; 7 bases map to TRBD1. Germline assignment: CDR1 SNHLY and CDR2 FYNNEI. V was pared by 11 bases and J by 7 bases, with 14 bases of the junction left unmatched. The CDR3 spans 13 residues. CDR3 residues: CAGKRQGKVEQYF. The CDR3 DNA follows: TGTGCCGGCAAAAGACAGGGAAAGGTGGAGCAGTACTTC.

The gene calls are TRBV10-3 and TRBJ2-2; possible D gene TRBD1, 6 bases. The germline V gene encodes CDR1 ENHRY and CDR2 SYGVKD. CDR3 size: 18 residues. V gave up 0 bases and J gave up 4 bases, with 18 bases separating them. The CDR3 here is CAISESAGVTGPTGELFF. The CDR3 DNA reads TGTGCCATCAGTGAGTCCGCAGGGGTTACGGGACCCACCGGGGAGCTGTTTTTT.

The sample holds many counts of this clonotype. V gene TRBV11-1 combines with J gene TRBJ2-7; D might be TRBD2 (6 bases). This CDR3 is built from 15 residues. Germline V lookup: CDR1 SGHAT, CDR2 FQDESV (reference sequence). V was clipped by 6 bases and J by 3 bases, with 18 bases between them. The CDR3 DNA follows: TGTGCCAGCAGTTGGTTGAGGGACTCTGTCTACGAGCAGTACTTC. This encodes CASSWLRDSVYEQYF.

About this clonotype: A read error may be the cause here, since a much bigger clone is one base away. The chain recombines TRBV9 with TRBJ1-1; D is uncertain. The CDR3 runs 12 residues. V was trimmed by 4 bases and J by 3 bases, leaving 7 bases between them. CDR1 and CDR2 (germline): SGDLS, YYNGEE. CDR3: CASSRRDTEAFF. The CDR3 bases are TGTGCCAGCAGCCGGCGGGACACTGAAGCTTTCTTT.

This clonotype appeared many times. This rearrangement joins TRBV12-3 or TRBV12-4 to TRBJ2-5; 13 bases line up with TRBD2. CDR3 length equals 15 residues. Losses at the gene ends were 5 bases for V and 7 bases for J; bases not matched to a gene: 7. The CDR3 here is CASSRTSGGAVTQYF. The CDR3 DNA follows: TGTGCCAGCAGTCGAACTAGCGGGGGGGCCGTGACCCAGTACTTC.

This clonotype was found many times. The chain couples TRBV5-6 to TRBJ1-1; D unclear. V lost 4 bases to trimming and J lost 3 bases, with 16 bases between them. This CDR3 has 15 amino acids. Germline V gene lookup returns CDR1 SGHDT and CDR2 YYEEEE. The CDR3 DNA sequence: TGTGCCAGCAGCCCGCCGGGTCGGTCGGACACTGAAGCTTTCTTT. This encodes CASSPPGRSDTEAFF.

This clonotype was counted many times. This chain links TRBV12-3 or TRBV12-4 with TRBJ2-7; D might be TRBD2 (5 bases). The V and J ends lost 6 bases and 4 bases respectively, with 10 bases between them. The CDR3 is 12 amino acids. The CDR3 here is CASSFSGYEQYF. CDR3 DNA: TGTGCCAGCAGCTTCTCGGGGTACGAGCAGTACTTC.

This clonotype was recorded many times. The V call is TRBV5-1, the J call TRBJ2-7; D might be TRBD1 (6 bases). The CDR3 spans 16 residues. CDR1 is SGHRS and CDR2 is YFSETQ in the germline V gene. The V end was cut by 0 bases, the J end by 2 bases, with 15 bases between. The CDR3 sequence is CASSLAPDRIAYEQYF. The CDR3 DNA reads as TGCGCCAGCAGCTTGGCCCCCGACAGGATAGCCTACGAGCAGTACTTC.